The clone carrying this TCR beta chain was seen just once. Its matching antigen is unknown. These data are taken from a study of T-cell memory formation after mild COVID-19. Looking at the study overall: Clusters were largely donor specific. Study-level results: Whether second-wave clones peaking at day 37 were SARS-CoV-2 specific went unconfirmed. CM and EM subsets held most contracting CD4+ clones; EMRA held CD8+ ones.

Each CDR3 protein is one row after TCRdb ran MiXCR on the 5' RACE reads. The sample yields hundreds of thousands of distinct CDR3 sequences, roughly 15% seen once. The sample taken for sequencing was PBMCs or a T cell subset sorted from them (not recorded which). The receptor's source is a man aged 18 to 35 who had mild COVID-19 (a few samples of this study predate the infection). Cell type and time point are not known.

DNA of the CDR3: TGTGCCAGCAGTTACTCTTGGTCTTACAATGAGCAGTTCTTC. Translating gives CASSYSWSYNEQFF. The V and J genes are TRBV6-5 and TRBJ2-1; no firm D call. Trimming cost V 0 bases and J 4 bases, with 7 bases left between them. The CDR3 has 14 amino acids. Germline V gives CDR1 MNHEY, CDR2 SVGAGI.